This passage covers 6 T cell receptor beta chains from one sample sequenced in a study of identical twins. Via MiXCR, TCRdb re-called the 5' RACE reads, giving one row per CDR3 protein. The sample includes about 890,000 distinct CDR3 sequences, 12% of them seen just once. The same sample was also used in a study of yellow fever vaccine responses in identical twins.

Sequencing input: PBMCs. The receptors originated from a woman under 30 in good health.

As concerns this clonotype: Relative to the germline gene, one junction end is altered; a read error may explain this. This chain links TRBV10-3 with TRBJ2-7; 7 bases map to TRBD2. The CDR3 length is 15 residues. Germline CDR1 reads ENHRY; CDR2 reads SYGVKD. The CDR3 DNA follows: TGTGCCACCAGTCCCAGCGGGACCAACTCCTACGAGCAGTACTTC. Its protein product is CATSPSGTNSYEQYF.

Only a few counts were recorded for this clonotype. The gene calls are TRBV29-1 and TRBJ2-5; TRBD1 aligns across 8 bases. Germline assignment: CDR1 SQVTM and CDR2 ANQGSEA. V was pared by 1 base and J by 3 bases, with 7 bases of the junction left unmatched. The CDR3 has 15 residues. CDR3 nucleotide sequence: TGCAGCGTTGAAGGTGGCCAGGGGGCGGAAGAGACCCAGTACTTC. This translates into CSVEGGQGAEETQYF.

This clonotype was seen a handful of times. The gene calls are TRBV14 and TRBJ2-1; no definite D call. This CDR3 is 14 amino acids long. V lost 1 base and J 5 bases, leaving 9 bases between the germline ends. Germline V gene sequence: CDR1 SGHDN, CDR2 FVKESK. The DNA of the CDR3 is TGTGCCAGCAGCCAAGCCCTCCTAGACAATGAGCAGTTCTTC. It translates to CASSQALLDNEQFF.

The gene calls are TRBV20-1 and TRBJ1-6; no clear D. The CDR3 contains 13 residues. The germline V gene has CDR1 DFQATT and CDR2 SNEGSKA (reference sequence). Between the trimmed V and J ends, which lost 3 bases and 2 bases, there was a span of 5 bases. For the CDR3, the DNA is TGCAGTGCTAGGGCCCCCTATAATTCACCCCTCCACTTT. It translates to CSARAPYNSPLHF.

This clonotype was counted ten times or more. V gene TRBV2 combines with J gene TRBJ2-7; D gene unclear. Germline CDR1 is SNHLY and CDR2 is FYNNEI. The CDR3 covers 11 residues. Trimming took off 4 bases at V and 4 bases at J, with 5 bases between the two ends. CDR3 coding DNA: TGTGCCAGCAGTGGGGGTTACGAGCAGTACGTC. It specifies CASSGGYEQYV.

V and J are TRBV7-8 and TRBJ2-6, with D possibly matching TRBD1 (6 bases). Germline-derived CDR1 and CDR2 are SGHVS and FQNEAQ. V lost 5 bases and J lost 0, with 20 bases in between. CDR3 size: 19 residues. The CDR3, as DNA: TGTGCCAGCAGCCCGGGAAGACAGGCGAATAGCTCTGGGGCCAACGTCCTGACTTTC. It encodes CASSPGRQANSSGANVLTF.